The next 12 T cell receptor beta chains were all read from a single sample in a study of spatial heterogeneity in lung cancer (dated 2019 in TCRdb). The study at large found these results: A correlation was observed between the number of expanded intratumoral alpha and beta TCRs and the tumor nonsynonymous mutation count.

Their target antigens are unknown. Library preparation used 5' RACE. Reads for this sample came from a NextSeq 500. TCRdb trimmed public reads at Q25 via fastp, called clones via MiXCR and kept in-frame beta chains. Each CDR3 protein gets just one entry, which takes the most common genes and DNA from the rows behind it. The sample yields nearly 10,000 distinct CDR3 sequences; about 6.5% were counted once. The ten biggest clones cover about a tenth of the sample. The label giving this sample's time point can be read as: sample taken at primary tumor resection. The starting material was lung tumor tissue, obtained at surgery. The receptors stem from a male donor with early-stage non-small cell lung cancer.

This clonotype showed up many times. Because this beta chain is a stray read in a library intended to capture alpha chains, its abundance should not be given much weight. V usage is TRBV7-2 and J usage is TRBJ2-3; 10 nucleotides align to TRBD2. V was clipped by 3 bases and J by 4 bases; unmatched bases: 4. This CDR3 spans 15 amino acids. Germline V gene data show CDR1 as SGHTA and CDR2 as FQGNSA. The CDR3 loop is CASSFPSGGADTQYF. The CDR3 coding sequence is TGTGCCAGCAGCTTTCCGAGCGGGGGGGCAGATACGCAGTATTTT.

This clonotype showed up many times. With the library built for alpha chains, this beta chain is off target and its frequency is not meaningful. The chain is built from TRBV12-3 or TRBV12-4 and TRBJ1-2; 8 bases map to TRBD1. The CDR3 is 13 amino acids. With V trimmed by 5 bases and J by 6 bases, 5 bases remained unmatched. The CDR3: CASSPDRVNGYTF. In nucleotides, the CDR3 is TGTGCCAGCAGTCCGGACAGGGTAAATGGCTACACCTTC.

This clonotype appeared many times. This beta chain is a stray read from a library made for alpha chains; its abundance is not meaningful. This chain connects TRBV21-1 to TRBJ1-2. TRBV21-1 is a pseudogene segment. This CDR3 comprises 15 residues. The CDR3 nucleotides are TGTGCCAGCAGCAAAGCGGCAGGCATAGACTATGGCTACACCTTC. Translation: CASSKAAGIDYGYTF.

A word on this clonotype: Since it is a stray read in a library aimed at alpha chains, this beta chain has a size that is not meaningful. The CDR3 sequence is CASSFGQAPYEQYF. The CDR3 coding sequence is TGCGCCAGCAGCTTCGGACAGGCCCCCTACGAGCAGTACTTC. This chain links TRBV5-1 with TRBJ2-7, with 7 bases aligning to TRBD1. The V gene end was trimmed by 2 bases and the J gene end by 2 bases; junction bases not matched to a gene: 4. This CDR3 has 14 amino acids. Per the germline V gene, CDR1 is SGHRS and CDR2 is YFSETQ.

Many counts were recorded for this clonotype. The size of this beta chain means little, since it is a stray read in a library made for alpha chains. CDR3 region: CASSSPSDTGSGNTIYF. As DNA, the CDR3 is TGTGCCAGCAGTTCGCCCTCGGACACTGGCTCTGGAAACACCATATATTTT. The chain joins TRBV12-3 or TRBV12-4 to TRBJ1-3; D might be TRBD1 (5 bases). The CDR3 has 17 residues. Trimming cost V 4 bases and J 0 bases, with 16 bases left between them.

In its sample, this clonotype ranks as medium-sized. This beta chain lies outside the target of a library built for alpha chains; its clone size means little. The chain links TRBV12-3 or TRBV12-4 to TRBJ1-4; possible D gene TRBD1, 6 bases. V was trimmed by 7 bases and J by 5 bases, leaving 8 bases between them. The CDR3 has 12 residues. The CDR3 protein is CASTGVNEKLFF. DNA of the CDR3: TGTGCCAGCACAGGGGTGAATGAAAAACTGTTTTTT.

This clonotype showed up many times. This beta chain is off target for a library built for alpha chains, so its abundance means little. V is TRBV28 and J is TRBJ1-6; D is uncertain. With 4 bases removed from V and 6 bases from J, the gap between germline ends came to 19 bases. CDR1 and CDR2 (germline): MDHEN, SYDVKM. The CDR3 sequence is 17 residues long. DNA of the CDR3: TGTGCCAGCAGTTCCCTACAGTTCCCCGAAATTAATTCACCCCTCCACTTT. Encoded protein: CASSSLQFPEINSPLHF.

This clonotype showed up many times. Within a library made for alpha chains, this beta chain is off target, and its count is uninformative. The rearrangement uses TRBV30 and TRBJ2-5; D call uncertain. Trimming pared 8 bases from V and 3 bases from J, leaving 16 bases between. The germline gives CDR1 GTSNPN, CDR2 SVGIG (reference sequence). The CDR3 runs to 13 residues. DNA of the CDR3: TGTGCCCTAATACCGGACCTAAAAGAGACCCAGTACTTC. Translation gives CALIPDLKETQYF.

To note about this clonotype: This beta chain is a stray sequence in a library constructed for alpha chains; its clone size is not meaningful. The rearrangement uses TRBV24-1 and TRBJ2-7, with D maybe TRBD2 (5 bases). Germline CDR1 and CDR2: KGHDR and SFDVKD. The CDR3 consists of 14 residues. The V end lost 2 bases, the J end lost 0 bases, and 7 bases lay between the germline ends. The CDR3 protein is CATSDSTNSYEQYF. CDR3 nucleotide sequence: TGTGCCACCAGTGATTCGACTAACTCCTACGAGCAGTACTTC.

Note on this clonotype: As an off-target read in a library built for alpha chains, this beta chain has a frequency of little significance. The chain recombines TRBV20-1 with TRBJ1-5, with D perhaps matching TRBD1 (6 bases). This CDR3 has 16 amino acids. The germline V gene has CDR1 DFQATT and CDR2 SNEGSKA (reference sequence). The V end lost 3 bases, the J end lost 3 bases, and 18 bases lay between the germline ends. The CDR3 coding sequence is TGCAGTGCTAGGGAGGGCAGGGGTAGGAACAATCAGCCCCAGCATTTT. Translating gives CSAREGRGRNNQPQHF.

This clonotype was detected only a few times. This beta chain is off target for a library built for alpha chains, so its abundance means little. J is TRBJ1-1 and V is TRBV4-1, with 7 bases identical to TRBD1. The CDR3 contains 15 residues. The ends lost 5 bases at V and 1 base at J; junction bases unmatched: 7. Germline values: CDR1 MGHRA, CDR2 YSYEKL. The CDR3 spells CASSSGQKENTEAFF. Written as DNA, the CDR3 is TGCGCCAGCAGCTCGGGACAGAAGGAGAACACTGAAGCTTTCTTT.

This clonotype has a handful of counts. With the library built for alpha chains, this beta chain is off target and its frequency is not meaningful. The chain recombines TRBV6-4 with TRBJ2-1; D possibly uses TRBD1 or TRBD2 (7 bases each). This CDR3 comprises 15 residues. The ends were cut back, 4 bases at V and 7 bases at J, with 17 bases in the middle. Germline V gene lookup returns CDR1 MRHNA and CDR2 SNTAGT. Written as DNA, the CDR3 is TGTGCCAGCAGTGTGAGGGCAGGGGGAGGGAATGAGCAGTTCTTC. This gives the protein CASSVRAGGGNEQFF.